The TCR beta chain described here comes from a study of shared T cell receptors in the human thymus. The CDR3 totals 18 residues. Trimming took 0 bases from V and 0 from J; bases not matched to a gene: 12. Germline CDR1 SGHDT, CDR2 YYEEEE. Only in-frame clones appear in the TCRdb table, and some are missing; sequencing was by immunoSEQ multiplex PCR. The repertoire holds approximately 730,000 clones, with approximately 85% as singletons. This same sample was also taken into another study, of human thymus T cells. That source reports: Corrective heart surgery yielded resections, and these provided the thymus tissue.

V and J are TRBV5-6 and TRBJ2-7, with TRBD1 matching over 7 bases. The origin of this receptor is a girl under two years old with a congenital heart defect. Material for sequencing was thymocytes. CDR3 region: CASSLGIYRGRSSYEQYF. The CDR3 region has the DNA TGTGCCAGCAGCTTGGGGATTTACAGGGGAAGGAGCTCCTACGAGCAGTACTTC.